The T cell receptor (beta chain) described here comes from a study of blood T cells in healthy people across ages. Overall study: Per two T cells, about one barcoded beta molecule was captured through template switching.

Trimming cost V 3 bases and J 8 bases, with 15 bases left between them. The germline CDR1 and CDR2 sequences are SGHRS and YFSETQ. The CDR3 length is 14 residues. This clonotype occurred a few times. For the second PCR, which ran for about 6 to 11 cycles, a sample-barcoded 5' primer and a J-beta primer mix were used. Each cDNA molecule was tagged by a template-switch adaptor that had 12 random nucleotides. MiXCR, run by TCRdb on the 5' RACE reads, gives a single entry per CDR3 protein. The sample lists about 810,000 distinct CDR3 sequences, around 36% occurring once. The sequenced material came from blood. The receptor comes from a man aged 18-30 years in good health. The V call is TRBV5-1, the J call TRBJ2-4; perhaps TRBD1 as D (5 bases). DNA of the CDR3: TGCGCCAGCAGCTCCCAGGGTCTTGAGGACATTCAGTACTTC. It codes for CASSSQGLEDIQYF. Based on the CDR3 plus reference TRBV5-1 and TRBJ2-4, the full variable domain is KAGVTQTPRYLIKTRGQQVTLSCSPISGHRSVSWYQQTPGQGLQFLFEYFSETQRNKGNFPGRFSGRQFSNSRSEMNVSTLELGDSALYLCASSSQGLEDIQYFGAGTRLSVL.